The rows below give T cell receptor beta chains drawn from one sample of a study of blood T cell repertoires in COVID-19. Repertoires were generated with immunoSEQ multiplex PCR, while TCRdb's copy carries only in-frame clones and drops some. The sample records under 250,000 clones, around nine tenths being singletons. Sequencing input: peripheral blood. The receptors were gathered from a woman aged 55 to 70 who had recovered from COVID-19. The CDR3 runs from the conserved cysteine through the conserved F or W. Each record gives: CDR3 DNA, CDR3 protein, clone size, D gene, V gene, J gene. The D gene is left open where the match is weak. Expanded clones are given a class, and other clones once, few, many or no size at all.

cdr3_nt: TGTGCCAGCAGCTCCCCGGGACAGAGAGCTTTCTTT
cdr3_aa: CASSSPGQRAFF
clone_size: -
d_call: TRBD1
v_call: TRBV11-1
j_call: TRBJ1-1

cdr3_nt: TGTGCCAGCAGTTACTCCCCGCAAGGGGTTGCGGGGGGTACGAAGTATACGCAGTATTTT
cdr3_aa: CASSYSPQGVAGGTKYTQYF
clone_size: -
d_call: TRBD2
v_call: TRBV6-2/TRBV6-3
j_call: TRBJ2-3

cdr3_nt: TGTGCCAGTTCGTTGGGGAGGTCAGAGACCCAGTACTTC
cdr3_aa: CASSLGRSETQYF
clone_size: once
d_call: -
v_call: TRBV6-5
j_call: TRBJ2-5

cdr3_nt: TGTGCCAGCAGTCGGACCCCCCTTGGGGGCAGGAGCTATGGCTACACCTTC
cdr3_aa: CASSRTPLGGRSYGYTF
clone_size: once
d_call: -
v_call: TRBV6-2/TRBV6-3
j_call: TRBJ1-2

cdr3_nt: TGTGCCAGCAGGCAGGGACAGGCTGGAGTCTATGGCTACACCTTC
cdr3_aa: CASRQGQAGVYGYTF
clone_size: -
d_call: TRBD1
v_call: TRBV5-5
j_call: TRBJ1-2

cdr3_nt: TGTGCCAGCAGAAGGGACAGGTACCCTGGGGAGCTGTTTTTT
cdr3_aa: CASRRDRYPGELFF
clone_size: many
d_call: TRBD1
v_call: TRBV5-8
j_call: TRBJ2-2

cdr3_nt: TGTGCCAGCAGCTTAGGGCAGGGCCGGGAGCTGTTTTTT
cdr3_aa: CASSLGQGRELFF
clone_size: -
d_call: -
v_call: TRBV11-3
j_call: TRBJ2-2

cdr3_nt: TGTGCCAGCAGCGTAGTGGCTAGCGAGCCAGATACGCAGTATTTT
cdr3_aa: CASSVVASEPDTQYF
clone_size: -
d_call: -
v_call: TRBV9
j_call: TRBJ2-3

cdr3_nt: TGTGCCAGTACGACAGGGGGATGGGGAGAGACCCAGTACTTC
cdr3_aa: CASTTGGWGETQYF
clone_size: few
d_call: TRBD1
v_call: TRBV19
j_call: TRBJ2-5

cdr3_nt: TGTGCCAGCAGCTTAGGGGGACAGGGGAACTATGGCTACACCTTC
cdr3_aa: CASSLGGQGNYGYTF
clone_size: -
d_call: TRBD1
v_call: TRBV7-9
j_call: TRBJ1-2

cdr3_nt: TGCGCCAGCAGTATGGGGGCAGGACAAGAGACCCAGTACTTC
cdr3_aa: CASSMGAGQETQYF
clone_size: -
d_call: -
v_call: TRBV10-2
j_call: TRBJ2-5

cdr3_nt: TGTGCCAGCAGCTTATACCGGGACAGCAGCTATGGCTACACCTTC
cdr3_aa: CASSLYRDSSYGYTF
clone_size: -
d_call: TRBD1
v_call: TRBV5-8
j_call: TRBJ1-2

cdr3_nt: TGTGCCGGGGCACGTGAAAATCAGCCCCAGCATTTT
cdr3_aa: CAGARENQPQHF
clone_size: once
d_call: -
v_call: TRBV6-5
j_call: TRBJ1-5

cdr3_nt: TGCGCCAGCAGCCAAGACGCTGGGTGGCGGATCCCTTTTTTT
cdr3_aa: CASSQDAGWRIPFF
clone_size: once
d_call: -
v_call: TRBV4-3
j_call: TRBJ1-1

cdr3_nt: TGTGCCAGCAGGCCCGGACAGCCCCGGAGGGAGACCCAGTACTTC
cdr3_aa: CASRPGQPRRETQYF
clone_size: -
d_call: -
v_call: TRBV6-5
j_call: TRBJ2-5

cdr3_nt: TGTGCCAGCACTGTACAGGGGGCAGGCACTGAAGCTTTCTTT
cdr3_aa: CASTVQGAGTEAFF
clone_size: -
d_call: TRBD1
v_call: TRBV2
j_call: TRBJ1-1

cdr3_nt: TGCGCCAGCAGCTTGAGACAGGGGATTTCCTACGAGCAGTACTTC
cdr3_aa: CASSLRQGISYEQYF
clone_size: -
d_call: TRBD1
v_call: TRBV5-1
j_call: TRBJ2-7

cdr3_nt: TGTGCCAGCAGGGCCAGAGGGGGTTATGAAAAACTGTTTTTT
cdr3_aa: CASRARGGYEKLFF
clone_size: -
d_call: -
v_call: TRBV2
j_call: TRBJ1-4